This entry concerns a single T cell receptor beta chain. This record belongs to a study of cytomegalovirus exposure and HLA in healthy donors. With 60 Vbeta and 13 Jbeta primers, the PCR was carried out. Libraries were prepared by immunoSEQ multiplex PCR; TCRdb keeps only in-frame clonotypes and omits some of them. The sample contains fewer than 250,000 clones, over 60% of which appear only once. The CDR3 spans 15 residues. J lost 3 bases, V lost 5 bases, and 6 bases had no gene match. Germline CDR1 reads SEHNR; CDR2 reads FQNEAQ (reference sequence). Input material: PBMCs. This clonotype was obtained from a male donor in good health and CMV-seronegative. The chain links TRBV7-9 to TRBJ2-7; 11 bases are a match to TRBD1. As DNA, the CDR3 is TGTGCCAGCAGCAGACCGGGACAGGGGGTCTACGAGCAGTACTTC. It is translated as CASSRPGQGVYEQYF.